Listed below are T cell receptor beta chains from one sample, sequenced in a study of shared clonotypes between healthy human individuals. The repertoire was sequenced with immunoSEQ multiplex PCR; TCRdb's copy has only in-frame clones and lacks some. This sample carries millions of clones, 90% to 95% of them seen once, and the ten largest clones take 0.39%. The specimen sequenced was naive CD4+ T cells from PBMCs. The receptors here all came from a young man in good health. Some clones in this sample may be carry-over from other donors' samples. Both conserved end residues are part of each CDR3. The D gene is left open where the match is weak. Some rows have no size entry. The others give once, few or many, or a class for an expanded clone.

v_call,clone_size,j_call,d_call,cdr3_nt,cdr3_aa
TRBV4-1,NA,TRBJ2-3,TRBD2,TGCGCCAGCAGCCAAGGGCTAGCGGGACCTCTTGAGTCAGATACGCAGTATTTT,CASSQGLAGPLESDTQYF
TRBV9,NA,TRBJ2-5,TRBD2,TGTGCCAGCAGCGGGACTAGCGGGGGGGAGACCCAGTACTTC,CASSGTSGGETQYF
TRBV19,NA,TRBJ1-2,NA,TGTGCCAGTAGTAACCAGGGGAACTATGGCTACACCTTC,CASSNQGNYGYTF
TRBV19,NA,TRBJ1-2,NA,TGTGCCAGTAGTATCGTTGGGGGGGACTATGGCTACACCTTC,CASSIVGGDYGYTF
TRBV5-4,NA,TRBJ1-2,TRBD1,TGTGCCAGCAGCTACCGACAGGGAGGCTATGGCTACACCTTC,CASSYRQGGYGYTF
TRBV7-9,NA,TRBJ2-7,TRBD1,TGTGCCAGCAGCATTCAGACAGGGTTTATCTACGAGCAGTACTTC,CASSIQTGFIYEQYF
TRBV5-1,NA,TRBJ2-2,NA,TGCGCCAGCAGCTTGGTTGCTAGCGCCGGGGAGCTGTTTTTT,CASSLVASAGELFF
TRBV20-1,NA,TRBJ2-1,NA,TGCAACCCCGCCGGGAATGAGCAGTTCTTC,CNPAGNEQFF
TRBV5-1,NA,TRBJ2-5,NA,TGCGCCAGCAGACAGGGACCATCAGAGACCCAGTACTTC,CASRQGPSETQYF
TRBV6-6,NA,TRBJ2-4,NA,TGTGCCAGCAGTTACAGCGGTAAAAACATTCAGTACTTC,CASSYSGKNIQYF
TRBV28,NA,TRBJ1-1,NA,TGTGCCAGCAGTTTAGTCGGTTTGAACACTGAAGCTTTCTTT,CASSLVGLNTEAFF
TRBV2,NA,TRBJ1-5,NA,TGTGCCAGCAGTCCAAACAGGGACGATCAGCCCCAGCATTTT,CASSPNRDDQPQHF
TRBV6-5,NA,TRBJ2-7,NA,TGTGCCAGCAGTTACAATGGCAGGGGGGGATCCTACGAGCAGTACTTC,CASSYNGRGGSYEQYF
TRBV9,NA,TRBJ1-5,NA,TGTGCCAGCAGCGTAGGCCCCTTTCGGCCCCAGCATTTT,CASSVGPFRPQHF
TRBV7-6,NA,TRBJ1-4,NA,TGTGCCAGCAGCTTAGCTTTGAGCGGTGGGAGATTAAAACTGTTTTTT,CASSLALSGGRLKLFF
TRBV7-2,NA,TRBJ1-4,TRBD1,TGTGCCAGCAGCCGCGGGCGGACAGGGGATGAAAAACTGTTTTTT,CASSRGRTGDEKLFF
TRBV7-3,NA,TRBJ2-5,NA,TGTGCCAGCAGCACCGGGAACCAAGAGACCCAGTACTTC,CASSTGNQETQYF
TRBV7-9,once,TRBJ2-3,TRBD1,TGTGCCAGCAGCCCCCGGGACAGCTTTCCGTATTTT,CASSPRDSFPYF
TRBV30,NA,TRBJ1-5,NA,TGTGCCTGGAGTGTATTCCAGAATCAGCCCCAGCATTTT,CAWSVFQNQPQHF
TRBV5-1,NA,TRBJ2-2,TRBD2,TGCGCCAGCATTTGGTCTAGCGGGTACACCGGGGAGCTGTTTTTT,CASIWSSGYTGELFF
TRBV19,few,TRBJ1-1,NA,TGTGCCAGTAGTGCGTTCGGGCCGAACACTGAAGCTTTCTTT,CASSAFGPNTEAFF
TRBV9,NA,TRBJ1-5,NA,TGTGCCAGCAGCGGGCCGTTTCAGCCCCAGCATTTT,CASSGPFQPQHF
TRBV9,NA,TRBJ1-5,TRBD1,TGTGCCAGCAGCCAGACAGGGTATAGCAATCAGCCCCAGCATTTT,CASSQTGYSNQPQHF
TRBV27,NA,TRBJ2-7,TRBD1,TGTGCCAGCAGTCTCTTTGGGACAGGGGATAACTACGAGCAGTACTTC,CASSLFGTGDNYEQYF
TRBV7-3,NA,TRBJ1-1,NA,TGTGCCAGCAGCCCCAGCCGGGACCGACTTGAAGCTTTCTTT,CASSPSRDRLEAFF
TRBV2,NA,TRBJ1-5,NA,TGTGCCAGCAGTACAGGGAATCAGCCCCAGCATTTT,CASSTGNQPQHF
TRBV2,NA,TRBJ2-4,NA,TGTGCCACCAAAGGGCCTCTAGCCAAAAACATTCAGTACTTC,CATKGPLAKNIQYF
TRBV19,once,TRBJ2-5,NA,TGTGCCAGTAGAAGGGTGGCAGGGGGGGAGACCCAGTACTTC,CASRRVAGGETQYF
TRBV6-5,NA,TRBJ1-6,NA,TGTGCCAGCAGGTACACAGCAGCAGCTCGTCCCCTCCACTTT,CASRYTAAARPLHF
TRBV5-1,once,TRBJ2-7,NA,TGCGCCAGCAGGACAGATCGGTACGAGCAGTACTTC,CASRTDRYEQYF
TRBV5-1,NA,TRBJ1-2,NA,TGCGCCAGCAGCTTGGCCGGGCCTGAGAGTGGCTACACCTTC,CASSLAGPESGYTF
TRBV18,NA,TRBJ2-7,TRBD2,TGTGCCAGCTCGCCACTAGCGGGGACCTACGAGCAGTACTTC,CASSPLAGTYEQYF
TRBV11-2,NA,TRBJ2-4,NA,TGTGCCAGCAGCCCAGGGGTTAGCGGCAAAAACATTCAGTACTTC,CASSPGVSGKNIQYF
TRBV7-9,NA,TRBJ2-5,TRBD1,TGTGCCAGCAGCGCCTTGGGGGACAGGGTCCAAGAGACCCAGTACTTC,CASSALGDRVQETQYF
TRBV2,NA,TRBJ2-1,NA,TGTGCCAGCAGTGAATGGGCTTCCTCCTACAATGAGCAGTTCTTC,CASSEWASSYNEQFF
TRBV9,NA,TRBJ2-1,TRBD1,TGTGCCAGCAGCTCACGGGGGACAGGGGACTACAATGAGCAGTTCTTC,CASSSRGTGDYNEQFF
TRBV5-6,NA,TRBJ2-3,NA,TGTGCCAGCAGCTGGACAGCAAGCACAGATACGCAGTATTTT,CASSWTASTDTQYF
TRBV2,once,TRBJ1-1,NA,TGTGCCAGCACCACCTCCCGTGCAGGGAGGACTGAAGCTTTCTTT,CASTTSRAGRTEAFF
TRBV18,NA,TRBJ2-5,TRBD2,TGTGCCAGCTCACCGTTTAACAGCGGGGGGTCCCAAGAGACCCAGTACTTC,CASSPFNSGGSQETQYF
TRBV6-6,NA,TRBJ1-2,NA,TGTGCCAGCAGTTACTCCCCCAGGGGCAACTATGGCTACACCTTC,CASSYSPRGNYGYTF
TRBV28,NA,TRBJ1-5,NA,TGTGCCAGCAGTCCCCCGACAGTCTATAGCAATCAGCCCCAGCATTTT,CASSPPTVYSNQPQHF
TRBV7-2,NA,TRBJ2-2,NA,TGTGCCAGCAGCTCCCCGGGCAGGGGAACCGGGGAGCTGTTTTTT,CASSSPGRGTGELFF